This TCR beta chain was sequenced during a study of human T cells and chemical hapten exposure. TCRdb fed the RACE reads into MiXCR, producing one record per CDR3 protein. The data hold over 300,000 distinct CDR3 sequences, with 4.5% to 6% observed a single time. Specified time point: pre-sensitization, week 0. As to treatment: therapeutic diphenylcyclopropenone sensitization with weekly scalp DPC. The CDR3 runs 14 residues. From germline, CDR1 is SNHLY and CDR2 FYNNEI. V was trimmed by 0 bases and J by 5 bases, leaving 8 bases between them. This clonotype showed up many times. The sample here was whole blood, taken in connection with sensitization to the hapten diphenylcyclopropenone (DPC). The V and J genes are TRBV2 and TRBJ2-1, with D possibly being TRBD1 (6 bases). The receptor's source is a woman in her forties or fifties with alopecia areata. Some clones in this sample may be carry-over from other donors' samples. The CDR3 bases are TGTGCCAGCAGTGAAGCGACAGGCCACAATGAGCAGTTCTTC. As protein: CASSEATGHNEQFF.